The clone carrying this T cell receptor (beta chain) appeared many times. Antigen: not known. There are 17 residues in the CDR3. Germline CDR1 LGHDT, CDR2 YNNKEL (reference sequence). The V gene end was trimmed by 0 bases and the J gene end by 1 base; junction bases not matched to a gene: 8. The sample originates from a study of early T cells in non-severe SARS-CoV-2 infection. Study-wide results and caveats: Sequences matched to VDJdb favored anti-spike CD8 responses, while private and CD4 specificities were missed.

The protocol attached unique molecular identifiers to individual cDNA molecules. TCRdb used MiXCR to reprocess the 5' RACE reads, holding one entry per CDR3 protein. In the table there are tens of thousands of distinct CDR3 sequences, 5% of which are singletons. The sequence came from an adult who was a healthcare worker with PCR-confirmed SARS-CoV-2 infection or an uninfected control (not recorded which). Sequenced sample: whole blood. The V and J genes are TRBV3-1 and TRBJ2-5, with 7 bases fitting TRBD1. Written as DNA, the CDR3 is TGTGCCAGCAGCCAAGATCCGGGACAGACAATCCAAGAGACCCAGTACTTC. It yields the protein CASSQDPGQTIQETQYF.